The present T cell receptor (beta chain) was sequenced within a study of T cell responses to AZD1222 COVID-19 vaccine. General study points: Researchers took repertoire samples only after the peak T cell response had come. Targeting of unmutated variant regions was reportedly seen in nearly half of spike-specific TCRs. Possibly, clonal diversity was underestimated; donors were largely white British and included more females.

The table came from immunoSEQ multiplex PCR; TCRdb's copy has only in-frame clones and leaves some out. The data contain about 140,000 clones, around 90% of them seen just once; the ten biggest clones take up about 3%. In germline, CDR1 is SGHDT, CDR2 YYEEEE. The CDR3 covers 15 residues. V dropped 4 bases and J dropped 0 bases, with 14 bases sitting between them. On this clone: Its specificity is not known.

The source material was peripheral blood, sampled on day 0 of AZD1222 vaccination. The V gene is TRBV5-6, the J gene TRBJ2-7; D call uncertain. The TCR sequence derives from an adult in good health. The CDR3 bases are TGTGCCAGCAGCGTAGGCGCAACGCACTCCTACGAGCAGTACTTC. Its protein product is CASSVGATHSYEQYF.